This T cell receptor (beta chain) was sequenced for a study of T cells in Graves' hyperthyroidism and ophthalmopathy. Amplified TCR beta CDR3 regions came from RNA transcripts. HTBI primers were the set used in a first-round RT-PCR of the TCR CDR3. TCRdb fed the multiplex PCR reads into MiXCR, producing one record per CDR3 protein. The repertoire holds over 700,000 distinct CDR3 sequences, with roughly 37% as singletons. Material: blood. The receptor's source is a man younger than 35 with Graves' hyperthyroidism.

For the CDR3, the DNA is TGTGCCAGCAGCGACGGAGCGGGGCTGGGGGAGCTGTTTTTT. Translating it yields CASSDGAGLGELFF. The V and J genes are TRBV9 and TRBJ2-2, with 7 bases lining up with TRBD2. V gave up 3 bases and J gave up 8 bases; unmatched junction bases: 7. Germline V gene data show CDR1 as SGDLS and CDR2 as YYNGEE. The CDR3 spans 14 residues.